The present T cell receptor (beta chain) was sequenced within a study of blood T cells in healthy people across ages. This CDR3 is built from 15 residues. CDR1 MNHEY and CDR2 SVGEGT come from the germline V gene. V gave up 2 bases and J gave up 0 bases, with 9 bases separating them. Through a sample-barcoded 5' primer and a J-beta primer mix, a second PCR was run for 7 to 11 cycles. TCRdb ran MiXCR on the 5' RACE reads and lists one entry per CDR3 protein. Altogether 850,000 to 1,000,000 distinct CDR3 sequences are present, under 50% being singletons, with the ten largest covering over 10%. Study findings and constraints: The fall in TCR beta diversity per million T cells was roughly linear with age.

The sample holds a few counts of this clonotype. Its antigen is not identified. The sample was blood. This TCR came from a man aged 25-45 years in good health. V gene TRBV6-2 or TRBV6-3 combines with J gene TRBJ2-3; TRBD2 might be the D (5 bases). The CDR3 DNA is TGTGCCAGCAGTTACCTAGGGAGTAGCACAGATACGCAGTATTTT. This sequence encodes CASSYLGSSTDTQYF.